The rows below give T cell receptor beta chains drawn from one sample of a study of cytomegalovirus exposure and HLA in healthy donors. Measured with immunoSEQ multiplex PCR; TCRdb has only the in-frame clones, and not every one. The sample lists roughly 120,000 clones; about 76% were seen once. Specimen: PBMCs. These receptors were collected from a woman in her sixties in good health and CMV-seropositive. Both conserved end residues are part of each CDR3. The D gene is left open where the match is weak. Part of the rows lack a size; the others show once, few, many or a class for expanded clones.

>NA|TRBJ1-6|TRBV25-1|NA
CASSLEQNSPLHF
TGTGCCAGCAGCCTCGAACAAAATTCACCCCTCCACTTT
>TRBD2|TRBJ2-1|TRBV19|NA
CASSQLAGAGNEQFF
TGTGCCAGTAGTCAACTAGCGGGAGCAGGCAATGAGCAGTTCTTC
>TRBD1|TRBJ1-3|TRBV2|NA
CASTLGRTGGMGTIYF
TGTGCCAGCACCCTGGGCAGGACAGGCGGGATGGGCACCATATATTTT
>TRBD1|TRBJ1-5|TRBV18|once
CASSPARTGAFSNQPQHF
TGTGCCAGCTCACCGGCCCGGACAGGGGCTTTTAGCAATCAGCCCCAGCATTTT
>TRBD2|TRBJ2-1|TRBV5-6|NA
CASSLYGLAGGGNEQFF
TGTGCCAGCAGCTTGTATGGACTAGCGGGGGGCGGAAATGAGCAGTTCTTC
>TRBD2|TRBJ2-4|TRBV7-2|once
CASSTTGFGLAWAKNIQYF
TGTGCCAGCAGCACCACAGGGTTCGGACTAGCGTGGGCCAAAAACATTCAGTACTTC
>NA|TRBJ1-1|TRBV6-5|few
CASRPFQGRNTEAFF
TGTGCCAGCAGGCCTTTTCAGGGGAGGAACACTGAAGCTTTCTTT
>TRBD1|TRBJ1-1|TRBV10-3|NA
CAIRGQENTEAFF
TGTGCCATCAGAGGACAGGAGAACACTGAAGCTTTCTTT
>TRBD1|TRBJ2-5|TRBV6-5|NA
CASSYSGDRSQETQYF
TGTGCCAGCAGTTACTCGGGGGACAGATCCCAAGAGACCCAGTACTTC
>NA|TRBJ1-5|TRBV18|NA
CASSPEGNQPQHF
TGTGCCAGCTCACCCGAGGGCAATCAGCCCCAGCATTTT
>TRBD1|TRBJ1-2|TRBV4-3|NA
CASSQEIGGQYGYTF
TGCGCCAGCAGCCAAGAGATAGGGGGCCAATATGGCTACACCTTC
>NA|TRBJ1-1|TRBV14|NA
CASSQDAGVTEAFF
TGTGCCAGCAGCCAAGATGCAGGGGTTACTGAAGCTTTCTTT
>NA|TRBJ2-7|TRBV19|NA
CASSIWQGSEQYF
TGTGCCAGTAGTATCTGGCAGGGATCCGAGCAGTACTTC
>TRBD1|TRBJ2-1|TRBV7-9|NA
CASSPQTGSIDEQFF
TGTGCCAGCAGCCCCCAGACAGGGAGTATTGATGAGCAGTTCTTC
>TRBD1|TRBJ1-1|TRBV7-9|few
CASRVGRRQGETEAFF
TGTGCCAGCAGAGTAGGTAGGAGACAGGGGGAAACTGAAGCTTTCTTT
>NA|TRBJ2-2|TRBV18|few
CASSPGRPRGELFF
TGTGCCAGCTCACCAGGCCGTCCCCGCGGGGAGCTGTTTTTT
>TRBD1|TRBJ1-2|TRBV18|NA
CASSPSGTGYGYTF
TGTGCCAGCTCACCATCCGGGACAGGCTATGGCTACACCTTC
>TRBD2|TRBJ2-3|TRBV7-9|NA
CASSFGTSGTTDTQYF
TGTGCCAGCAGCTTCGGGACTAGCGGGACTACAGATACGCAGTATTTT
>TRBD2|TRBJ2-3|TRBV6-4|once
CASSPTSGETDTQYF
TGTGCCAGCAGTCCTACTAGCGGGGAGACAGATACGCAGTATTTT
>NA|TRBJ1-1|TRBV30|NA
CAWSPTWEGEAFF
TGTGCCTGGAGTCCCACCTGGGAGGGTGAAGCTTTCTTT
>TRBD1|TRBJ1-2|TRBV9|NA
CASSVTGQGGYGYTF
TGTGCCAGCAGCGTCACCGGACAGGGCGGCTATGGCTACACCTTC
>TRBD2|TRBJ2-3|TRBV6-1|NA
CASKVAGPTDTQYF
TGTGCCAGCAAAGTAGCGGGACCGACAGATACGCAGTATTTT
>NA|TRBJ1-6|TRBV5-1|NA
CASSLGGGLIPSPLHF
TGCGCCAGCAGCCTTGGGGGGGGTCTCATTCCCTCGCCCCTCCACTTT
>NA|TRBJ1-2|TRBV19|NA
CASSINLNYGYTF
TGTGCCAGTAGTATTAACTTAAACTATGGCTACACCTTC
>TRBD2|TRBJ2-5|TRBV5-1|few
CASSLVPSGQETQYF
TGCGCCAGCAGCTTGGTGCCTAGCGGTCAAGAGACCCAGTACTTC